What follows is one TCR beta chain and its context. Its cognate antigen is unknown. The data are from a study of Graves' ophthalmopathy and Graves' hyperthyroidism. Study results and limitations: A 13-signature model separated ophthalmopathy from stable hyperthyroidism, reaching roughly 85% sensitivity and around 81% specificity cross-validated.

Amplification of the TCR beta CDR3 regions used RNA transcripts (as template). HTBI primers were employed in first-round RT-PCR, then a second-round multiplex PCR followed. TCRdb fed the multiplex PCR reads into MiXCR, producing one record per CDR3 protein. The sample includes some 47,000 distinct CDR3 sequences, over 45% of them seen just once. The V end lost 1 base, the J end lost 4 bases, and 8 bases lay between the germline ends. CDR1 SEHNR and CDR2 FQNEAQ come from the germline V gene (reference sequence). The CDR3 contains 14 residues. Patients were left out if they had other autoimmune diseases, uncontrolled infections, pregnancy or lactation.

This chain uses TRBV7-9 with TRBJ2-1; D call uncertain. Source material: peripheral blood. This receptor was taken from an adult man with Graves' ophthalmopathy. CDR3 protein: CASSLEWRYNEQFF. CDR3 sequence (DNA): TGTGCCAGCAGCTTAGAATGGCGATACAATGAGCAGTTCTTC.